These 7 T cell receptor beta chains were sequenced from one sample in a study of T cell responses to AZD1222 COVID-19 vaccine. Sequenced by immunoSEQ multiplex PCR; TCRdb stores in-frame clones only, minus some. In the table there are approximately 140,000 clones, about nine tenths of which are singletons. Material: peripheral blood, obtained 28 days after the second AZD1222 dose. These receptor sequences come from an adult who received the AZD1222 COVID-19 vaccine.

This clone occurred once. V usage is TRBV20-1 and J usage is TRBJ1-5; no clear D gene. V gave up 3 bases and J gave up 1 base, with 7 bases separating them. The CDR3 consists of 13 residues. CDR1 and CDR2 (germline): DFQATT, SNEGSKA (reference sequence). The DNA of the CDR3 is TGCAGTGCTAGTGAGGACAGCAATCAGCCCCAGCATTTT. It translates to CSASEDSNQPQHF.

This chain uses TRBV24-1 with TRBJ2-2, with a tentative D call TRBD1 (5 bases). CDR1 and CDR2 from the germline V gene are KGHDR and SFDVKD. This CDR3 spans 16 amino acids. Between the trimmed V and J ends, which lost 3 bases and 2 bases, there was a span of 12 bases. The CDR3 region is CATSDGQGTNTGELFF. CDR3 DNA: TGTGCCACCAGTGATGGGCAGGGAACTAACACCGGGGAGCTGTTTTTT.

The J gene is TRBJ1-4, the V gene TRBV4-1; possible D gene TRBD1, 5 bases. The germline V gene encodes CDR1 MGHRA and CDR2 YSYEKL. This CDR3 region has 15 residues. V was trimmed by 0 bases and J by 6 bases, leaving 11 bases between them. CDR3 nucleotides: TGCGCCAGCAGCCAAGAAGAGGGGAGGGATGAAAAACTGTTTTTT. This sequence encodes CASSQEEGRDEKLFF.

The chain employs TRBV11-2 and TRBJ2-1; TRBD2 aligns across 11 bases. After removal of 4 bases from V and 5 bases from J, the junction contained 10 bases not matched to a gene. The CDR3 consists of 17 residues. Germline values: CDR1 SGHAT, CDR2 FQNNGV. CDR3 sequence reads: CASSSGLAGLLNNEQFF. DNA of the CDR3: TGTGCCAGCAGCTCAGGACTAGCGGGCCTTTTAAACAATGAGCAGTTCTTC.

The chain recombines TRBV7-9 with TRBJ1-1; D is ambiguous. Per the germline V gene, CDR1 is SEHNR and CDR2 is FQNEAQ (reference sequence). The length of the CDR3 is 13 residues. The V end lost 6 bases, the J end lost 1 base, and 9 bases lay between the germline ends. CDR3 in amino acids: CASSHTTNTEAFF. CDR3 nucleotides: TGTGCCAGCAGTCATACCACGAACACTGAAGCTTTCTTT.

The V and J genes are TRBV27 and TRBJ1-3; D is uncertain. Trimming left V 0 bases short and J 1 base short, with 4 bases between. The CDR3 sequence is 14 residues long. Germline CDR1 is MNHEY and CDR2 is SMNVEV (reference sequence). For the CDR3, the DNA is TGTGCCAGCAGTTTATCGGGTTCTGGAAACACCATATATTTT. This encodes CASSLSGSGNTIYF.

To note about this clone: Other DNA sequences from this sample encode an identical CDR3 as well. This sequence joins TRBV7-9 and TRBJ1-2, with a tentative D call TRBD1 (6 bases). The CDR3 contains 12 residues. Germline V gives CDR1 SEHNR, CDR2 FQNEAQ (reference sequence). V was clipped by 5 bases and J by 5 bases, with 9 bases between them. DNA of the CDR3: TGTGCCAGCAGCACTACAGGGTATGGCTACACCTTC. As protein: CASSTTGYGYTF.